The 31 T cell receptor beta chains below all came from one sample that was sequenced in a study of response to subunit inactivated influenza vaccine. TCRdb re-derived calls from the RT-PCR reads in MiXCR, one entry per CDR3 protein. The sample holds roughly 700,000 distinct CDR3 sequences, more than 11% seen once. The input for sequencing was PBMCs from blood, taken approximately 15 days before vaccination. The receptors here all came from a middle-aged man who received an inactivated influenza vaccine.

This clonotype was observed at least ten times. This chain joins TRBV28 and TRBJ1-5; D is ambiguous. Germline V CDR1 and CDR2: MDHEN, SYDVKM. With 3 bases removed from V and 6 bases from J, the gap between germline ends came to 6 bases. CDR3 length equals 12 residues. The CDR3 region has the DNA TGTGCCAGCAGTTTCTACGGTCAGCCCCAGCATTTT. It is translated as CASSFYGQPQHF.

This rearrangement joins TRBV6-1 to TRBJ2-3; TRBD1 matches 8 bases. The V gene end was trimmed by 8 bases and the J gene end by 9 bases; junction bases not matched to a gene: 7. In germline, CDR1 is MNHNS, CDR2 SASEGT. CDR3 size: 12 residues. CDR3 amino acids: CASVRTGNTQYF. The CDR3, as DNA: TGTGCCAGCGTTCGGACAGGGAACACGCAGTATTTT.

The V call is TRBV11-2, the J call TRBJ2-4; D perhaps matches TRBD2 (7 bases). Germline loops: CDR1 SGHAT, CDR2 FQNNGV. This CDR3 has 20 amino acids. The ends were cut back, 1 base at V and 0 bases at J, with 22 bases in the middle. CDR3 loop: CASSLVSGLRGGLAKNIQYF. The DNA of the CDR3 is TGTGCCAGCAGCTTAGTCTCTGGCCTTAGGGGGGGGCTAGCCAAAAACATTCAGTACTTC.

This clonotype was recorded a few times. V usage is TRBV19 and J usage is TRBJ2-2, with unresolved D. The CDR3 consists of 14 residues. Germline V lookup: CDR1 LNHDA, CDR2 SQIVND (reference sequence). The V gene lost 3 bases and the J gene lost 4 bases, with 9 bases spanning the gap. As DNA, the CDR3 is TGTGCCAGTAGTATTTCCCTCGTCACCGGGGAGCTGTTTTTT. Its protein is CASSISLVTGELFF.

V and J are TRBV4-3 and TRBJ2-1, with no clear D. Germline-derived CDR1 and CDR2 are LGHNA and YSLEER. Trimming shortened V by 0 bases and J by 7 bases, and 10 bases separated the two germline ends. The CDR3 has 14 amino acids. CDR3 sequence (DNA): TGCGCCAGCAGCCAAGATCGGCAGCAAAATGAGCAGTTCTTC. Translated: CASSQDRQQNEQFF.

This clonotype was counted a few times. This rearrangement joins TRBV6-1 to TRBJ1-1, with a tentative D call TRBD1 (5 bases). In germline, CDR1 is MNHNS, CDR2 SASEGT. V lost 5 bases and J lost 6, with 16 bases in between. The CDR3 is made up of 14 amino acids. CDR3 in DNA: TGTGCCAGCAGTCCCTTTGGGGGGTTTGCTGAAGCTTTCTTT. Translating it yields CASSPFGGFAEAFF.

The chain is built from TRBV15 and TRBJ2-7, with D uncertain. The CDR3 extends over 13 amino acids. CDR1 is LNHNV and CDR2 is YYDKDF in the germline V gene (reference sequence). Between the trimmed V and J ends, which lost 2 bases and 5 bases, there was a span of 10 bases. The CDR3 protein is CATSRQRHHEQYF. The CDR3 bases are TGTGCCACCAGCAGACAAAGACACCACGAGCAGTACTTC.

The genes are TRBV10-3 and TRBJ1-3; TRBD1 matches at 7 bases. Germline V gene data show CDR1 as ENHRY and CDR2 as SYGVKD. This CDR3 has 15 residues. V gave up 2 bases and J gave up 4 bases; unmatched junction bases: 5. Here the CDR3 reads CAISEGTAVGNTIYF. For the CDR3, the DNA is TGTGCCATCAGTGAGGGGACAGCAGTGGGAAACACCATATATTTT.

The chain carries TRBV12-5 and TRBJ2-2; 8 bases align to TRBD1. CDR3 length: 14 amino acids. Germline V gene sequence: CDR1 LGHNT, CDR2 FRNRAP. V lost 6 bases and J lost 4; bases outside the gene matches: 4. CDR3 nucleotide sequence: TGTGCTAGTGGGTCGGGACAGGCCACCGGGGAGCTGTTTTTT. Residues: CASGSGQATGELFF.

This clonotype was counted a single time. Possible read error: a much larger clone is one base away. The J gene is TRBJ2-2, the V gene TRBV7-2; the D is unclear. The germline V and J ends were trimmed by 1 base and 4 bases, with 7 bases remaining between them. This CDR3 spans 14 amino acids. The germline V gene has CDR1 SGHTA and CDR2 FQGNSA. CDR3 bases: TGTGCCAGCAGCTTAGTTCCGGGCACCGGGGAGCTGTTTTTT. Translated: CASSLVPGTGELFF.

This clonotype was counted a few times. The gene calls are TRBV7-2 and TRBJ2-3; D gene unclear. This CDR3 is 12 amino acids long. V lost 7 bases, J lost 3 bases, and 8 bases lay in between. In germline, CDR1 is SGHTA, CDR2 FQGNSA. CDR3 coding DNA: TGTGCCAGCATCAAAGGGACAGATACGCAGTATTTT. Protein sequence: CASIKGTDTQYF.

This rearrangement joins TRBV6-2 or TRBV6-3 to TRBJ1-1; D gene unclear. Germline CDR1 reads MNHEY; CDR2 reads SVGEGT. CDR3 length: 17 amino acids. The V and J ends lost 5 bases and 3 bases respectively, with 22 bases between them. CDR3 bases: TGTGCCAGCAGTAAGGGCCTTAAACGGGTTTTCGACACTGAAGCTTTCTTT. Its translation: CASSKGLKRVFDTEAFF.

CDR3 protein: CASSLAVLSETQYF. Written as DNA, the CDR3 is TGCGCCAGCAGCTTGGCCGTTTTATCGGAGACCCAGTACTTC. This rearrangement joins TRBV5-1 to TRBJ2-5; no reliable D call. V was cut by 0 bases and J by 5 bases, with 11 bases left in between. This CDR3 has 14 amino acids. Germline CDR1 is SGHRS and CDR2 is YFSETQ.

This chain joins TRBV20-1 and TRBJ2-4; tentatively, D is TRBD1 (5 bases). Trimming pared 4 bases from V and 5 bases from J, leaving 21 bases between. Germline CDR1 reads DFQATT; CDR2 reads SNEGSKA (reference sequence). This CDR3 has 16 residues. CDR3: CSATQGAMMGQNIQYF. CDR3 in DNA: TGCAGTGCTACCCAAGGGGCCATGATGGGGCAAAACATTCAGTACTTC.

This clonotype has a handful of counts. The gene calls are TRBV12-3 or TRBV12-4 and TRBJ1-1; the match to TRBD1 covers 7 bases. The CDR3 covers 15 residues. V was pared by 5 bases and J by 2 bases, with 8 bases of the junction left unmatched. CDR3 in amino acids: CASSPLQGLNTEAFF. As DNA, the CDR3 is TGTGCCAGCAGTCCCCTACAGGGGTTAAACACTGAAGCTTTCTTT.

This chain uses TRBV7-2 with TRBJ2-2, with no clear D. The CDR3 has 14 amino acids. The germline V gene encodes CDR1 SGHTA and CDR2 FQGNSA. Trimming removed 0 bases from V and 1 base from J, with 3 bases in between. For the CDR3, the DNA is TGTGCCAGCAGCTTAGCCGAGAACACCGGGGAGCTGTTTTTT. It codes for CASSLAENTGELFF.

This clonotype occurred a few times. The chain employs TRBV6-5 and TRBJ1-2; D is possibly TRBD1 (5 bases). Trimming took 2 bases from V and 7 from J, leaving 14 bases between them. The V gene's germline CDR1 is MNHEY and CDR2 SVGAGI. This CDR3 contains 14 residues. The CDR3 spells CASSYEGLTGGYTF. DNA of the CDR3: TGTGCCAGCAGTTACGAGGGGTTAACTGGTGGCTACACCTTC.

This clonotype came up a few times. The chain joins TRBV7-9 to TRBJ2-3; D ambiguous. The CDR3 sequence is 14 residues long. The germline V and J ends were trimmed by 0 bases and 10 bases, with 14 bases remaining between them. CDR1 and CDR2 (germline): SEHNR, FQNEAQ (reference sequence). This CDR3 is CASSLAPPPLAQYF. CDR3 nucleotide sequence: TGTGCCAGCAGCTTAGCGCCCCCCCCGCTAGCGCAGTATTTT.

CDR3 protein: CSASWRTGVPNEQFF. The CDR3 bases are TGCAGTGCTAGTTGGCGGACAGGGGTTCCTAATGAGCAGTTCTTC. V usage is TRBV20-1 and J usage is TRBJ2-1; 9 bases fit TRBD1. CDR1 DFQATT and CDR2 SNEGSKA come from the germline V gene (reference sequence). The trim removed 3 bases at V and 7 bases at J, leaving 10 bases unmatched. The CDR3 loop spans 15 amino acids.

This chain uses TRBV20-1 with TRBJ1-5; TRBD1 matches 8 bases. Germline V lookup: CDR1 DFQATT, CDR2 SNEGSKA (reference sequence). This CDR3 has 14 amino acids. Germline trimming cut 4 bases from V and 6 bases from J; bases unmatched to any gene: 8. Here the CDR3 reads CSATGTGRGQPQHF. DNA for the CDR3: TGCAGTGCTACCGGGACAGGTAGAGGTCAGCCCCAGCATTTT.

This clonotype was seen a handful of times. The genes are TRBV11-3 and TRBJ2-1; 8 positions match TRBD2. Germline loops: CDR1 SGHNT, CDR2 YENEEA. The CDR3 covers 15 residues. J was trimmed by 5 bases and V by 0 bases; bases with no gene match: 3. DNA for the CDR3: TGTGCCAGCAGCTTAGACAGCGGGAGTAACAATGAGCAGTTCTTC. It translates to CASSLDSGSNNEQFF.

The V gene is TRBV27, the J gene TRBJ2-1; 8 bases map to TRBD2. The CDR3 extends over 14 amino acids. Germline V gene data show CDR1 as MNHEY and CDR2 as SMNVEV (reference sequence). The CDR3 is CFQLSGGKYNEQFF. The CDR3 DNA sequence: TGTTTCCAGCTAAGCGGGGGCAAATACAATGAGCAGTTCTTC.

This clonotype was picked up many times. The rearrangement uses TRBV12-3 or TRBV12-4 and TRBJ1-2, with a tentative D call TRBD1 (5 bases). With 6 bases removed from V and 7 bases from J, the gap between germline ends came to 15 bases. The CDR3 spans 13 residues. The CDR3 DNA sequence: TGTGCCAGCAGCCCACCGGGGGTTGGTGGCTACACCTTC. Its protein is CASSPPGVGGYTF.

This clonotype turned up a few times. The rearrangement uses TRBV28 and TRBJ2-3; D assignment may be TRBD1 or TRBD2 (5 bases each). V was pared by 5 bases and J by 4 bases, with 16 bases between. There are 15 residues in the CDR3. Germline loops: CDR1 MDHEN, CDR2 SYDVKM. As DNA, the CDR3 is TGTGCCAGCAGTCCCACCAGGGTGAGGGCAGATACGCAGTATTTT. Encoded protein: CASSPTRVRADTQYF.

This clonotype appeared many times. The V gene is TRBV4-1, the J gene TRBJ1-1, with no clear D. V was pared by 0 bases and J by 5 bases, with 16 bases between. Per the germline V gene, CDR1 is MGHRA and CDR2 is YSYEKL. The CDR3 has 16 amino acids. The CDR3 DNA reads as TGCGCCAGCAGCCAAGATCAAGGAACAAAAGGGACTGAAGCTTTCTTT. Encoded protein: CASSQDQGTKGTEAFF.

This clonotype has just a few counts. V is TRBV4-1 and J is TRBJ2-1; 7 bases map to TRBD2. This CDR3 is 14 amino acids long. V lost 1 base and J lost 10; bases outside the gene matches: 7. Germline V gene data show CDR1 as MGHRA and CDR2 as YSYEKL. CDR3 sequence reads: CASSQGTRLGEQFF. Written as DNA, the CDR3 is TGCGCCAGCAGCCAAGGGACTAGGCTTGGGGAGCAGTTCTTC.

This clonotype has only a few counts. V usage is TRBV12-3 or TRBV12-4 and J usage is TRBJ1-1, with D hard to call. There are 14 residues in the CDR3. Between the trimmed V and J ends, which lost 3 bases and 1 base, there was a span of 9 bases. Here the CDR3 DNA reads TGTGCCAGCAGTTTTTCTGACGGGAACACTGAAGCTTTCTTT. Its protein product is CASSFSDGNTEAFF.

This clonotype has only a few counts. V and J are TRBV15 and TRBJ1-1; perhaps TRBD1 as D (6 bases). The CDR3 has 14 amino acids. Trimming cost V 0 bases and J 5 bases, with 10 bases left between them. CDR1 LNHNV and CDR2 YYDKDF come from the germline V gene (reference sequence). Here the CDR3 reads CATSRDRGGTEAFF. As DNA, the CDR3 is TGTGCCACCAGCAGAGATCGAGGGGGAACTGAAGCTTTCTTT.

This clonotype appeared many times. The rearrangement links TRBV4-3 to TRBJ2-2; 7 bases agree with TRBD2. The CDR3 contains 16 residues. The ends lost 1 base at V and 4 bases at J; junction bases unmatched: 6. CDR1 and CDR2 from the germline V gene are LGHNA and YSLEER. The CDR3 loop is CASSQGAGLTTGELFF. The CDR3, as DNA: TGCGCCAGCAGCCAAGGAGCGGGGCTAACCACCGGGGAGCTGTTTTTT.

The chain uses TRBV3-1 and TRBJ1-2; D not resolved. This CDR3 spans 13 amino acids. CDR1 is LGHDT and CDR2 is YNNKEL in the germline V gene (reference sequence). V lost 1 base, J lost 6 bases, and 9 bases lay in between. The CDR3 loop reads CASSQGLVNGYTF. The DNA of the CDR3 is TGTGCCAGCAGCCAAGGGTTAGTCAATGGCTACACCTTC.

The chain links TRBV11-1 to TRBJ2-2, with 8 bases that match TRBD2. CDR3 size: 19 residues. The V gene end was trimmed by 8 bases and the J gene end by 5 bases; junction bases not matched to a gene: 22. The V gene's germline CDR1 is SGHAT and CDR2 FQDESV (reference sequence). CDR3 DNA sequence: TGTGCCAGCTGCCGCACCAGGAAGAGCGGGAGTAGCTCAACCGGGGAGCTGTTTTTT. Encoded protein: CASCRTRKSGSSSTGELFF.